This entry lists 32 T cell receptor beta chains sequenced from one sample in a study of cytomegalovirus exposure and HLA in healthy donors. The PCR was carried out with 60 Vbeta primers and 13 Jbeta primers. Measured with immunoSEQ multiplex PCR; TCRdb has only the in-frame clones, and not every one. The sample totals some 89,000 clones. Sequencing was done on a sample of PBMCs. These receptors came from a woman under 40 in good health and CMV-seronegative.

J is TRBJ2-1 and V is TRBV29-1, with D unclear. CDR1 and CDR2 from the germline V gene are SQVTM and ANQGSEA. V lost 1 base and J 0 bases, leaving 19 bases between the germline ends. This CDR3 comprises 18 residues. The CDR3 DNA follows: TGCAGCGTTGAAGGTACGTCGGAGTTGGCGGCCTCCTACAATGAGCAGTTCTTC. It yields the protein CSVEGTSELAASYNEQFF.

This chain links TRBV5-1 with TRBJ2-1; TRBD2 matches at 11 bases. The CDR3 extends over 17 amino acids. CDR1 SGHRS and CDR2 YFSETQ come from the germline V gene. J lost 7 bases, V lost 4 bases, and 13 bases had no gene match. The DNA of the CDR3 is TGCGCCAGCAGCCCACTTCTTAGCGGGAGGGCCCAAAATGAGCAGTTCTTC. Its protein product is CASSPLLSGRAQNEQFF.

The CDR3 nucleotides are TGTGCCAGCAGCCCAGGGGTCCGCGGGTATGAAAAACTGTTTTTT. It is translated as CASSPGVRGYEKLFF. The V and J genes are TRBV6-1 and TRBJ1-4; the D gene is possibly TRBD1 (6 bases). Germline CDR1 is MNHNS and CDR2 is SASEGT. The CDR3 totals 15 residues. Trimming cost V 6 bases and J 6 bases, with 17 bases left between them.

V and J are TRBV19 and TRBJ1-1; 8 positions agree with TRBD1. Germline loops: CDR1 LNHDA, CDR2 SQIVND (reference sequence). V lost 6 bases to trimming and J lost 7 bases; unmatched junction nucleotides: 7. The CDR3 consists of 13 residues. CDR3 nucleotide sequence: TGTGCCAGTAGCGTGACAGGGGTCAGTGAAGCTTTCTTT. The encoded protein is CASSVTGVSEAFF.

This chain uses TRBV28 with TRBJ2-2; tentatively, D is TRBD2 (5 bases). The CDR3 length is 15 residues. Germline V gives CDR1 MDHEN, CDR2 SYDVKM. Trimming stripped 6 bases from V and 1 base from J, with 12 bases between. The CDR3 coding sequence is TGTGCCAGCAGGGGAGACACCGTGAACACCGGGGAGCTGTTTTTT. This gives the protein CASRGDTVNTGELFF.

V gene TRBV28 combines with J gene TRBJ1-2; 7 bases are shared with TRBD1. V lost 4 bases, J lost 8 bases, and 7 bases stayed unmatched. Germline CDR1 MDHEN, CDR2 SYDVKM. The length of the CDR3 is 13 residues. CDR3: CASSSGQVGGYTF. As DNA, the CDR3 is TGTGCCAGCAGTTCCGGACAGGTCGGGGGCTACACCTTC.

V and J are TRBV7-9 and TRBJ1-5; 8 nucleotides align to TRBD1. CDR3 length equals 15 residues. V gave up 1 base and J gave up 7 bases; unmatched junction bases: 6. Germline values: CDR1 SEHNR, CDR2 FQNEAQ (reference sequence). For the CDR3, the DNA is TGTGCCAGCAGCTTAGGGACAGGGATATCCCAGCCCCAGCATTTT. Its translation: CASSLGTGISQPQHF.

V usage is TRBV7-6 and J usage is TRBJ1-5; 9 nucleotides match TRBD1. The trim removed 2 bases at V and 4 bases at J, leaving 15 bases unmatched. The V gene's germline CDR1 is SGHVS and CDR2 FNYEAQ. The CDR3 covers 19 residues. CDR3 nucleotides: TGTGCCAGCAGCTTATTTCTGGACACCGGGACAGGGTTTAATCAGCCCCAGCATTTT. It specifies CASSLFLDTGTGFNQPQHF.

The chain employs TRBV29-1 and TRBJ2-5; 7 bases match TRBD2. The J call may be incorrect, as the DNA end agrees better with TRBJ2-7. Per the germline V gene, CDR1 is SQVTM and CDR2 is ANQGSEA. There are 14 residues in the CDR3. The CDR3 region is CSVEEREMGYEQYF. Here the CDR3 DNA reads TGCAGCGTTGAAGAGCGGGAGATGGGTTACGAGCAGTACTTC.

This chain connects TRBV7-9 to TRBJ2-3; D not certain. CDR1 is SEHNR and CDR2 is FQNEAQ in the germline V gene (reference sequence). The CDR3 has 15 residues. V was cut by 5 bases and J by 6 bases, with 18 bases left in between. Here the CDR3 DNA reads TGTGCCAGCAGCGTTTATGACGAGCGTCTGGATACGCAGTATTTT. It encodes CASSVYDERLDTQYF.

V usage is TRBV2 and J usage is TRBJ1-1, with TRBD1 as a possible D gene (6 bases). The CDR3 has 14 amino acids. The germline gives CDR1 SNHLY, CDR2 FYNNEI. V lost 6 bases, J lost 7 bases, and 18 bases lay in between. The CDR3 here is CASSPRGGGGEAFF. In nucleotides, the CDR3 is TGTGCCAGCAGCCCCCGAGGGGGAGGGGGTGAAGCTTTCTTT. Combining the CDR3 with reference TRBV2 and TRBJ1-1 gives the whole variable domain EPEVTQTPSHQVTQMGQEVILRCVPISNHLYFYWYRQILGQKVEFLVSFYNNEISEKSEIFDDQFSVERPDGSNFTLKIRSTKLEDSAMYFCASSPRGGGGEAFFGQGTRLTVV.

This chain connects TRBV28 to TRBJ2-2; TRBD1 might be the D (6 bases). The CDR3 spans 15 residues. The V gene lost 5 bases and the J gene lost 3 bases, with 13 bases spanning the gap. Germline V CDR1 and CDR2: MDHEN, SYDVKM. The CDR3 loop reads CASSLRDIDTGELFF. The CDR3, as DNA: TGTGCCAGCAGTCTCCGGGACATAGACACCGGGGAGCTGTTTTTT.

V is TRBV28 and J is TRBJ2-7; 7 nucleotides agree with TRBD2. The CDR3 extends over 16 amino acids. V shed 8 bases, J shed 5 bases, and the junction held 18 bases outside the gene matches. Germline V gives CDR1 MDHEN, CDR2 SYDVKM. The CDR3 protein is CASYPSSGVTGHEQYF. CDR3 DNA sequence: TGTGCCAGCTACCCCTCTAGCGGAGTTACTGGTCACGAGCAGTACTTC.

CDR3 sequence reads: CASSSISGGEWGEQFF. The CDR3 nucleotides are TGTGCCAGCAGCTCGATTAGCGGGGGGGAGTGGGGTGAGCAGTTCTTC. V gene TRBV11-2 combines with J gene TRBJ2-1; 11 positions match TRBD2. Germline CDR1 reads SGHAT; CDR2 reads FQNNGV. V lost 4 bases to trimming and J lost 9 bases; unmatched junction nucleotides: 11. CDR3 length: 16 residues.

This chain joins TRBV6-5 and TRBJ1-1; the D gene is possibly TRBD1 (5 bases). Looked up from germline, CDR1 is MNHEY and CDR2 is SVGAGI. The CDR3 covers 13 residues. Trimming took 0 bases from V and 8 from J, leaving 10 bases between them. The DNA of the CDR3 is TGTGCCAGCAGTTACTCCACAGGTGGGGAAGCTTTCTTT. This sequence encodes CASSYSTGGEAFF.

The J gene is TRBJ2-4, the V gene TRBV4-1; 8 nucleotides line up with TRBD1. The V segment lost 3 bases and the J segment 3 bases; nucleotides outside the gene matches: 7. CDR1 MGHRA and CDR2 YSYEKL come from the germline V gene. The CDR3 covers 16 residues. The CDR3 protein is CASSQPLRGLKNIQYF. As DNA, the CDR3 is TGCGCCAGCAGCCAGCCACTCAGGGGGCTCAAAAACATTCAGTACTTC.

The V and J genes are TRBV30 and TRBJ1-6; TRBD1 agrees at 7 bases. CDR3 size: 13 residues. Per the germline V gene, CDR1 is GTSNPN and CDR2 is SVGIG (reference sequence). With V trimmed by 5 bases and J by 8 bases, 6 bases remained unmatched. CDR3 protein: CAWLRDRHSPLHF. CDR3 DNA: TGTGCCTGGCTCCGGGACAGACATTCACCCCTCCACTTT.

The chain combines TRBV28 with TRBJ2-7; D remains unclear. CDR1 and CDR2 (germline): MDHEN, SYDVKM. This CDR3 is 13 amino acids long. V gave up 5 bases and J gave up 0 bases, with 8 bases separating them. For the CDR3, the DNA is TGTGCCAGCAGTCGCCTCAGCTCCTACGAGCAGTACTTC. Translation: CASSRLSSYEQYF. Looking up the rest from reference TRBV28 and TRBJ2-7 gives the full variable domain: DVKVTQSSRYLVKRTGEKVFLECVQDMDHENMFWYRQDPGLGLRLIYFSYDVKMKEKGDIPEGYSVSREKKERFSLILESASTNQTSMYLCASSRLSSYEQYFGPGTRLTVT.

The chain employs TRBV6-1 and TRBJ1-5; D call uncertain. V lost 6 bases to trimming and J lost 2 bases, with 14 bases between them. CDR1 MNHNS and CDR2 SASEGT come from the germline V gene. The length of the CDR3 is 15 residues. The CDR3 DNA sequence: TGTGCCAGCAGGAGGCCTGGCGGGGGCAATCAGCCCCAGCATTTT. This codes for CASRRPGGGNQPQHF.

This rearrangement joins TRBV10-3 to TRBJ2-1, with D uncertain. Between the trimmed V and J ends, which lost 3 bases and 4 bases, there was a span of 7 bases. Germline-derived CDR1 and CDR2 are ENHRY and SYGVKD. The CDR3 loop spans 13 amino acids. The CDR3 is CAISDLLYNEQFF. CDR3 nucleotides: TGTGCCATCAGTGACCTTCTTTACAATGAGCAGTTCTTC.

The CDR3 spells CASSEQGAAGANVLTF. Written as DNA, the CDR3 is TGTGCCAGCAGTGAACAGGGGGCTGCTGGGGCCAACGTCCTGACTTTC. V is TRBV6-1 and J is TRBJ2-6, with TRBD1 matching over 8 bases. The V and J ends lost 2 bases and 2 bases, in that order; junction bases with no gene match: 2. The CDR3 loop spans 16 amino acids. CDR1 is MNHNS, CDR2 SASEGT, per germline.

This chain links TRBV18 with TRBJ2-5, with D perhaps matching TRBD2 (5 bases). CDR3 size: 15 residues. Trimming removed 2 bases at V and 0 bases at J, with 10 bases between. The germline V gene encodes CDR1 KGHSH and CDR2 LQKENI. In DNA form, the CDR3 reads TGTGCCAGCTCACCAATCCAGGACTACCAAGAGACCCAGTACTTC. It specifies CASSPIQDYQETQYF. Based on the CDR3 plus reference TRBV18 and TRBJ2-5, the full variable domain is NAGVMQNPRHLVRRRGQEARLRCSPMKGHSHVYWYRQLPEEGLKFMVYLQKENIIDESGMPKERFSAEFPKEGPSILRIQQVVRGDSAAYFCASSPIQDYQETQYFGPGTRLLVL.

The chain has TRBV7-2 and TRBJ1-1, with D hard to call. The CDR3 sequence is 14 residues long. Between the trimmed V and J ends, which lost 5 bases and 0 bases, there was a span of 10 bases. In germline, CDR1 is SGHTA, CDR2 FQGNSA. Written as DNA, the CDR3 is TGTGCCAGCAGCCCCCACCTAGTGAACACTGAAGCTTTCTTT. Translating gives CASSPHLVNTEAFF.

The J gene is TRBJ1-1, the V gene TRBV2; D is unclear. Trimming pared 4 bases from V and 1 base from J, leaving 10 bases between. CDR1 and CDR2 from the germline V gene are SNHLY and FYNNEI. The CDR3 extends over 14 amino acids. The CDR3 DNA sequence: TGTGCCAGCAGTGCGACGGAGACGAACACTGAAGCTTTCTTT. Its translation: CASSATETNTEAFF.

The CDR3 protein is CASSLAGDVSTDTQYF. For the CDR3, the DNA is TGCGCCAGCAGCTTGGCGGGGGATGTTAGCACAGATACGCAGTATTTT. This chain uses TRBV5-1 with TRBJ2-3; TRBD2 might be the D (6 bases). Germline V gives CDR1 SGHRS, CDR2 YFSETQ. The germline V and J ends were trimmed by 0 bases and 0 bases, with 11 bases remaining between them. There are 16 residues in the CDR3.

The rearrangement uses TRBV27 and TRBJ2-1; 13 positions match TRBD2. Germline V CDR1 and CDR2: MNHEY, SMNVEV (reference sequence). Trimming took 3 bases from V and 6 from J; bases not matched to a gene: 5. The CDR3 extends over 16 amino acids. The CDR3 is CASSFGTSGTSNEQFF. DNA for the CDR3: TGTGCCAGCAGTTTCGGGACTAGCGGGACCTCCAATGAGCAGTTCTTC.

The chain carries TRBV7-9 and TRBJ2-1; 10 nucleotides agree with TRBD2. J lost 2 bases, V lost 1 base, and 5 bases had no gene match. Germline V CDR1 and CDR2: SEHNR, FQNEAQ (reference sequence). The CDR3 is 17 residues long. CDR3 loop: CASSLESGRAAYNEQFF. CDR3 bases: TGTGCCAGCAGCTTAGAGAGCGGGAGGGCGGCCTACAATGAGCAGTTCTTC.

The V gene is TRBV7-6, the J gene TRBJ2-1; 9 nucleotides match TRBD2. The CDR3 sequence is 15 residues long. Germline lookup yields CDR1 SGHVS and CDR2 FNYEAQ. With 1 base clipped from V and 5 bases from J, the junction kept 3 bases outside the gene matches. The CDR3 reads CASSLVAGGDNEQFF. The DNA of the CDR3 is TGTGCCAGCAGCTTAGTGGCGGGGGGGGACAATGAGCAGTTCTTC.

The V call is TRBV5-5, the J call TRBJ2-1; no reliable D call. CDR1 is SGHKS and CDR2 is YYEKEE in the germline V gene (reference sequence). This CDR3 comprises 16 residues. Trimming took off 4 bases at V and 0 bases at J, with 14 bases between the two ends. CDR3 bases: TGTGCCAGCAGCAAGAAGTGGCAGAACTCCTACAATGAGCAGTTCTTC. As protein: CASSKKWQNSYNEQFF.

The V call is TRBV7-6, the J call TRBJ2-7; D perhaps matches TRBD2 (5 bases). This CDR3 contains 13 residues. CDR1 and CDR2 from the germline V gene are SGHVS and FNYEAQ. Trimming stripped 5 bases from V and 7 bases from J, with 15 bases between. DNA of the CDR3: TGTGCCAGCAGCCTCGGGGTCGGGGAAGAGCAGTACTTC. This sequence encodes CASSLGVGEEQYF.

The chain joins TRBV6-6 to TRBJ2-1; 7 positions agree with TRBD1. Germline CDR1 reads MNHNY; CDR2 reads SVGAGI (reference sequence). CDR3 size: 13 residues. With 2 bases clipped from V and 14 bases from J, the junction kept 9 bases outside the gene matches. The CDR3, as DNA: TGTGCCAGCAGTTACGGGCAGGGGGTGGTAAAGTTCTTC. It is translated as CASSYGQGVVKFF.

CDR3: CASSPRFGTDNSNQPQHF. The CDR3 DNA sequence: TGTGCCAGCTCACCCCGGTTCGGGACAGACAATAGCAATCAGCCCCAGCATTTT. This chain connects TRBV18 to TRBJ1-5; the match to TRBD1 covers 7 bases. V lost 3 bases, J lost 0 bases, and 11 bases stayed unmatched. Germline values: CDR1 KGHSH, CDR2 LQKENI. This CDR3 has 18 residues.